Below, one T cell receptor beta chain is given with its context. The data were obtained in a study of beta chain features in type 1 diabetes. Expressed TCRB transcripts were sequenced because the isolated RNA had all been reverse transcribed beforehand. Method: immunoSEQ multiplex PCR; TCRdb's copy keeps in-frame clones and lacks some. The sample carries a few hundred thousand clones, around 15% recorded once. The trim removed 6 bases at V and 6 bases at J, leaving 5 bases unmatched. Germline V gene data show CDR1 as MDHEN and CDR2 as SYDVKM. The CDR3 length is 13 residues. The chain links TRBV28 to TRBJ2-4, with TRBD2 matching 7 bases. Sample: naive CD4+ T cells from blood. The sequence came from a woman younger than 35 in good health. The CDR3 region has the DNA TGTGCCAGCAGCCGAGCGGGATTAAACATTCAGTACTTC. This gives the protein CASSRAGLNIQYF.